This TCR beta chain was identified during a study of T-cell memory formation after mild COVID-19. Overall study findings and caveats: The appearance of some responding clones in pre-infection memory suggested that cross-reactive memory joined. Contracting CD4+ clones sat mainly in CM and EM; CD8+ in EMRA.

The 5'RACE method, run with constant-segment primers, produced TCR alpha and TCR beta cDNA libraries (carrying sample barcodes and UMIs). A single record per CDR3 protein comes from TCRdb applying MiXCR to the 5' RACE reads. The sample consists of some 190,000 distinct CDR3 sequences, around 19% of them appearing once. This clonotype was detected a few times. Its target is not known. Germline CDR1 is LNHDA and CDR2 is SQIVND (reference sequence). The V gene lost 6 bases and the J gene lost 0 bases, with 8 bases spanning the gap. This CDR3 has 14 amino acids. Sample: PBMCs or a T cell subset sorted from them (not recorded which). This TCR derives from an adult woman who had mild COVID-19 (a few samples of this study predate the infection). Cell type and time point are not known. The rearrangement links TRBV19 to TRBJ1-4; no reliable D call. As DNA, the CDR3 is TGTGCCAGTAGCCTTCGGGCAACTAATGAAAAACTGTTTTTT. It encodes CASSLRATNEKLFF.